This T cell receptor beta chain was recorded in a study of T cell responses to AZD1222 COVID-19 vaccine. Only in-frame clones appear in the TCRdb table, and some are missing; sequencing was by immunoSEQ multiplex PCR. The table lists approximately 120,000 clones, nearly 90% of them singletons. Germline V gene data show CDR1 as MNHNS and CDR2 as SASEGT. There are 13 residues in the CDR3. V was cut by 3 bases and J by 6 bases, with 11 bases left in between. In the case of this clone: The antigen is undetermined.

Notes on the study in general: Spike as a whole was targeted by vaccine-associated CD4 TCRs, dominant at 160-218 and 743-854. Repertoires in all cases were sampled only once the peak T cell response had passed. Most donors were white British and more were female, and clonal diversity was possibly underestimated. Vaccination with two AZD1222 doses was followed by a rise in Spike-specific TCR breadth and depth.

The sequence derives from an adult who received the AZD1222 COVID-19 vaccine. V and J are TRBV6-1 and TRBJ1-2; perhaps TRBD1 as D (5 bases). Sequenced material: peripheral blood, taken 28 days after the second AZD1222 dose. The CDR3 DNA is TGTGCCAGCAGTGAGGCAGGGCGGGATGGCTACACCTTC. Its translation is CASSEAGRDGYTF.